Below, 2 T cell receptor beta chains from the same sample are listed, as sequenced in a study of naive and memory T cell subsets. Four PCR rounds used nested alpha and beta constant region primers plus the SP2 primer. TCRdb independently ran MiXCR on the 5' RACE reads; one entry per CDR3 protein. The sample contains roughly 60,000 distinct CDR3 sequences, approximately 7.2% of which appear only once. TCR cDNA received a 3' ligated oligonucleotide that carried a UMI. Receptors were obtained from a male donor in good health.

This clonotype occurred many times. The genes are TRBV20-1 and TRBJ1-5; D uncertain. Germline V CDR1 and CDR2: DFQATT, SNEGSKA (reference sequence). V lost 3 bases and J lost 0, with 9 bases in between. CDR3 length: 14 residues. CDR3 nucleotides: TGCAGTGCTAGGAACGGTTATAGCAATCAGCCCCAGCATTTT. This encodes CSARNGYSNQPQHF.

The chain has TRBV29-1 and TRBJ2-3, with 9 bases lining up with TRBD1. The CDR3 runs to 17 residues. J gave up 14 bases and V 1 base, and 22 bases lay outside the gene matches. Germline V lookup: CDR1 SQVTM, CDR2 ANQGSEA. This CDR3 reads CSVEAGVWDRDVRQLYF. The CDR3 bases are TGCAGCGTTGAAGCTGGGGTTTGGGACAGGGACGTGAGACAACTGTATTTT.